This T cell receptor (beta chain) was documented in a study of T cells in Graves' hyperthyroidism and ophthalmopathy. Germline V gene lookup returns CDR1 KGHDR and CDR2 SFDVKD. This CDR3 has 14 amino acids. Trimming stripped 4 bases from V and 1 base from J, with 10 bases between. Patients having uncontrolled infection, another autoimmune disease, pregnancy or lactation were not included. Many counts were recorded for this clonotype. No antigen is known for it. Whole-study results and caveats: Ophthalmopathy was separated from stable hyperthyroidism by a 13 V-J model. Blood also showed most of the thyroid clonotypes that were expanded above 0.001. It was a median approximately six months before onset that the model predicted ophthalmopathy.

There were TCR beta CDR3 regions amplified from RNA transcripts. TCR CDR3 regions were first amplified by RT-PCR with HTBI primers. TCRdb called the multiplex PCR reads again in MiXCR, with one record for every CDR3 protein. The profile shows 600,000 to 700,000 distinct CDR3 sequences, 40% to 55% of them singletons. The source material was peripheral blood or thyroid tissue (not recorded which). The chain is built from TRBV24-1 and TRBJ2-7; D remains unclear. This receptor was obtained from an adult man with Graves' disease, either hyperthyroidism or ophthalmopathy (not recorded which). CDR3 residues: CATSDADKSYEQYF. The DNA of the CDR3 is TGTGCCACCAGTGACGCTGACAAATCCTACGAGCAGTACTTC.